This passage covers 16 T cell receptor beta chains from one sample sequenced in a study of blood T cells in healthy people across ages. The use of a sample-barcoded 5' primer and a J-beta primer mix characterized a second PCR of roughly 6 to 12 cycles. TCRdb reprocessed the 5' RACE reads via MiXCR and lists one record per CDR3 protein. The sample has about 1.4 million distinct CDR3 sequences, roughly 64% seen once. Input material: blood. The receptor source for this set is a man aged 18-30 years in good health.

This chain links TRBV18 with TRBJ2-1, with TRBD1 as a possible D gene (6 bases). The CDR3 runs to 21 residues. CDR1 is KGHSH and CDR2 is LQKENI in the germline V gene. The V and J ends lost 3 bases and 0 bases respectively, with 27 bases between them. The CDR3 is CASSPRMGHPRAGGSYNEQFF. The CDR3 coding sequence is TGTGCCAGCTCACCGCGTATGGGACACCCACGCGCCGGAGGCTCCTACAATGAGCAGTTCTTC.

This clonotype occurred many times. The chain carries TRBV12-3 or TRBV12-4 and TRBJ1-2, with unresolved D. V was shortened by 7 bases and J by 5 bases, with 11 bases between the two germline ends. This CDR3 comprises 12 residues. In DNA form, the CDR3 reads TGTGCCAGCACTTTGGGAGGGTATGGCTACACCTTC. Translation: CASTLGGYGYTF.

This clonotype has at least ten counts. CDR3 nucleotide sequence: TGCGCCAGCAGCCAGGCCTACGGAGATGGGGGGGAGCTGTTTTTT. This sequence encodes CASSQAYGDGGELFF. This sequence joins TRBV4-3 and TRBJ2-2; D call uncertain. Trimming shortened V by 3 bases and J by 8 bases, and 16 bases separated the two germline ends. The CDR3 is 15 amino acids. Germline CDR1 is LGHNA and CDR2 is YSLEER.

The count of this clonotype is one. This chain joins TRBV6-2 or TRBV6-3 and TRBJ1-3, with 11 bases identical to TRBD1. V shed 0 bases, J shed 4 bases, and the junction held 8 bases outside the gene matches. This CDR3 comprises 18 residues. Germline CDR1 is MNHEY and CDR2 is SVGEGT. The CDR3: CASSYSKDRGLTGNTIYF. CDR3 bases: TGTGCCAGCAGTTACTCGAAGGACAGGGGGCTTACCGGAAACACCATATATTTT.

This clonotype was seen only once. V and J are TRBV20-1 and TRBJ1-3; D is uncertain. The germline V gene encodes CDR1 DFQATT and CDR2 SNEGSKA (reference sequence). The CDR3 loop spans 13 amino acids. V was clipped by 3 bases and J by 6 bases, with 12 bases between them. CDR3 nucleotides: TGCAGTGCTAGCATCGGGTTGGAAAACACCATATATTTT. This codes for CSASIGLENTIYF.

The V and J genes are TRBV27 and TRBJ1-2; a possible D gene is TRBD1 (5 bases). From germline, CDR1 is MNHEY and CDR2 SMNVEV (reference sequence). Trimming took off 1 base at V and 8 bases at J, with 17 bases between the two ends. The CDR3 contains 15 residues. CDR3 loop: CASSLWAGTVGGYTF. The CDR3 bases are TGTGCCAGCAGTTTATGGGCAGGGACGGTCGGCGGCTACACCTTC.

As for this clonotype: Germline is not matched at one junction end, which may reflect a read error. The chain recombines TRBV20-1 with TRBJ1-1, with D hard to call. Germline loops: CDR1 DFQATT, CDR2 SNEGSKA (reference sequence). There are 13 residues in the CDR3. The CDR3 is CSARVQTNTEAFF. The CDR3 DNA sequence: TGTAGTGCTAGAGTTCAGACGAACACTGAAGCTTTCTTT.

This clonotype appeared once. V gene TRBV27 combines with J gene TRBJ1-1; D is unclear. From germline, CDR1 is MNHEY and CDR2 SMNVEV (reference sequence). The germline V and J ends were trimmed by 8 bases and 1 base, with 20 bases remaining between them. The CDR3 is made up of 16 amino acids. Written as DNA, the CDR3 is TGTGCCAGCCCCCCTCGACGGGCAGGTCCGAACACTGAAGCTTTCTTT. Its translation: CASPPRRAGPNTEAFF.

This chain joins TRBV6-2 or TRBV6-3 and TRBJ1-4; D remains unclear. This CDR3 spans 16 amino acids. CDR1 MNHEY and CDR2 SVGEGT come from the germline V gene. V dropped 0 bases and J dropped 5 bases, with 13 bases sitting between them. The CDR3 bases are TGTGCCAGCAGTTACTCGTGGGAGGTGAAGAATGAAAAACTGTTTTTT. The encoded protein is CASSYSWEVKNEKLFF.

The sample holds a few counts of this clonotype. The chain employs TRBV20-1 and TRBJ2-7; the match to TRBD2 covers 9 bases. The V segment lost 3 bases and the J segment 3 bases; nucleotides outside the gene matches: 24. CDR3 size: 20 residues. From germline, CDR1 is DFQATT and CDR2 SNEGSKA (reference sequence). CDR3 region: CSARLAVAGANRDYYYEQYF. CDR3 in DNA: TGCAGTGCTAGGCTCGCGGTAGCGGGAGCGAACCGGGACTACTACTACGAGCAGTACTTC.

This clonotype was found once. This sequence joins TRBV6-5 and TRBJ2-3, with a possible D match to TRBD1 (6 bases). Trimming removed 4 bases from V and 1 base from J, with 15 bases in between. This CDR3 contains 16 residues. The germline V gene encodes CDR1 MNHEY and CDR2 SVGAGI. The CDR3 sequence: CASSSGVAGRTDTQYF. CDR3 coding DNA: TGTGCCAGCAGTTCAGGGGTAGCCGGTCGCACAGATACGCAGTATTTT.

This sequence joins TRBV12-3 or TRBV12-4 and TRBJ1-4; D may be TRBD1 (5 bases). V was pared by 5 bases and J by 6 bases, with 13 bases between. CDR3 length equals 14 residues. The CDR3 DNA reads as TGTGCCAGCAGTCCCCCGCGGGGCGATGAAAAACTGTTTTTT. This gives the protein CASSPPRGDEKLFF.

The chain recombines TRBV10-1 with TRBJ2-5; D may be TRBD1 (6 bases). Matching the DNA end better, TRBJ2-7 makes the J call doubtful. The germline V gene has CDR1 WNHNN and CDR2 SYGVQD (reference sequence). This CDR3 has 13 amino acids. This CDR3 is CASRMGQPYEQYF. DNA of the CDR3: TGCGCCAGCAGGATGGGACAACCCTACGAGCAGTACTTC.

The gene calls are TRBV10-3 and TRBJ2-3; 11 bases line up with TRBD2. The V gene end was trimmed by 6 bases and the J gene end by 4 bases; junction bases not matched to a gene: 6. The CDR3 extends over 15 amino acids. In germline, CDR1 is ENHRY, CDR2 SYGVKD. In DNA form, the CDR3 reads TGTGCCATCAGCCTTAGCGGGAGGGTCTCAGATACGCAGTATTTT. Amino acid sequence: CAISLSGRVSDTQYF.

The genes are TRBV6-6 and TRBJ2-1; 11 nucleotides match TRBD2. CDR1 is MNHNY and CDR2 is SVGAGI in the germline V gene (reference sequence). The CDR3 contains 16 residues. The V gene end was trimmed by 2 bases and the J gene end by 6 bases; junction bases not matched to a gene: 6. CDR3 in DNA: TGTGCCAGCAGTTACCCGACTAGCGGGATGGCCAATGAGCAGTTCTTC. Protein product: CASSYPTSGMANEQFF.

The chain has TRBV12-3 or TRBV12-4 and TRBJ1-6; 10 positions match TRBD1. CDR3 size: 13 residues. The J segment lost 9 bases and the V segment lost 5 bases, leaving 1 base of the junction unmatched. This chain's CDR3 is CASSRQGASPLHF. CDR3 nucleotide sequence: TGTGCCAGCAGTCGACAGGGGGCTTCACCCCTCCACTTT.